A single T cell receptor beta chain is shown here with its context. These data belong to a study of blood T cell repertoires in COVID-19. The CDR3 has 15 residues. Per the germline V gene, CDR1 is SGHNT and CDR2 is YYREEE (reference sequence). The V and J ends lost 4 bases and 0 bases respectively, with 11 bases between them. Under the authors' procedure: Estimates of nucleated cell counts were drawn from the amplification of reference gene primers. Sequencing used immunoSEQ multiplex PCR; TCRdb keeps in-frame clones, though not all of them. The D gene and trimming were derived from the DNA, and the V and J assignments and clone size from that table. The sample shows some 260,000 clones, around nine tenths of them seen only once.

Sequencing was done on a sample of peripheral blood. The chain recombines TRBV5-4 with TRBJ2-1, with D unclear. The clonotype was recovered from a woman aged 40 to 50 who had recovered from COVID-19. Written as DNA, the CDR3 is TGTGCCAGCAGCGCGGCCGGAAGCTCCTACAATGAGCAGTTCTTC. Residues: CASSAAGSSYNEQFF.